These 26 T cell receptor beta chains share one sample of origin, sequenced in a study of CD8 T cells in Susac syndrome. With random hexamers, reverse transcription was performed on about 0.5 to 1 ug of RNA. TCRdb used MiXCR to reprocess the immunoSEQ multiplex PCR reads, holding one entry per CDR3 protein. The sample lists about 290,000 distinct CDR3 sequences; roughly 85% were seen once. The sample consisted of CD8+ T cells from PBMCs. Source of these receptors: a human donor with multiple sclerosis.

V gene TRBV29-1 combines with J gene TRBJ2-1, with 10 bases that match TRBD2. The CDR3 sequence is 10 residues long. CDR1 is SQVTM, CDR2 ANQGSEA, per germline. J lost 15 bases, V lost 7 bases, and 6 bases had no gene match. This chain's CDR3 is CSGTSGFMFF. DNA for the CDR3: TGCAGCGGGACTAGCGGTTTTATGTTCTTC.

This chain joins TRBV4-3 and TRBJ2-1; 12 bases match TRBD2. This CDR3 spans 17 amino acids. Germline V gene lookup returns CDR1 LGHNA and CDR2 YSLEER. V lost 3 bases and J lost 4; bases outside the gene matches: 7. CDR3 sequence: CASSQGQTSGGYNEQFF. CDR3 DNA: TGCGCCAGCAGCCAGGGTCAGACTAGCGGGGGATACAATGAGCAGTTCTTC.

This clonotype was found once. The CDR3: CASRGDRTFNYGYTF. The CDR3 region has the DNA TGTGCCAGCAGGGGAGACAGGACCTTTAACTATGGCTACACCTTC. The rearrangement uses TRBV25-1 and TRBJ1-2, with D maybe TRBD1 (6 bases). Trimming removed 6 bases from V and 1 base from J, with 15 bases in between. This CDR3 has 15 residues. The germline V gene encodes CDR1 MGHDK and CDR2 SYGVNS.

The chain has TRBV12-3 or TRBV12-4 and TRBJ1-1, with D unclear. V lost 5 bases, J lost 4 bases, and 8 bases lay in between. The CDR3 is 12 residues long. CDR3 region: CASSGFGTEAFF. CDR3 bases: TGTGCCAGCAGTGGCTTCGGCACTGAAGCTTTCTTT.

V usage is TRBV4-3 and J usage is TRBJ2-1; 9 nucleotides line up with TRBD2. The germline gives CDR1 LGHNA, CDR2 YSLEER. The CDR3 covers 15 residues. V lost 0 bases and J lost 6; bases outside the gene matches: 3. The CDR3 protein is CASSQDGGRGNEQFF. The CDR3 DNA is TGCGCCAGCAGCCAAGATGGCGGGAGGGGCAATGAGCAGTTCTTC.

The V call is TRBV27, the J call TRBJ2-1; 10 bases match TRBD2. CDR1 and CDR2 from the germline V gene are MNHEY and SMNVEV (reference sequence). Trimming at V came to 3 bases and at J to 1 base, leaving 6 bases not matched to a gene. The CDR3 is 17 residues long. The CDR3 sequence is CASSFTLAGGSYNEQFF. The DNA for the CDR3 is TGTGCCAGCAGTTTCACCTTAGCGGGAGGATCCTACAATGAGCAGTTCTTC.

In this sample, this clonotype turned up once. This chain joins TRBV29-1 and TRBJ2-1; D is ambiguous. The CDR3 covers 11 residues. Germline V gene sequence: CDR1 SQVTM, CDR2 ANQGSEA. The ends were cut back, 7 bases at V and 3 bases at J, with 7 bases in the middle. The chain's CDR3 is CSAPHYNEQFF. CDR3 in DNA: TGCAGCGCCCCACACTACAATGAGCAGTTCTTC.

The chain is built from TRBV24-1 and TRBJ2-1; TRBD2 might be the D (5 bases). This CDR3 spans 16 amino acids. With 1 base removed from V and 0 bases from J, the gap between germline ends came to 9 bases. Germline CDR1 and CDR2: KGHDR and SFDVKD. CDR3 residues: CATSDFGADSYNEQFF. As DNA, the CDR3 is TGTGCCACCAGTGATTTCGGAGCGGACTCCTACAATGAGCAGTTCTTC.

V usage is TRBV19 and J usage is TRBJ2-1; 10 bases agree with TRBD2. CDR3 size: 15 residues. Germline V lookup: CDR1 LNHDA, CDR2 SQIVND (reference sequence). The trim removed 3 bases at V and 7 bases at J, leaving 6 bases unmatched. The CDR3 loop is CASSILAGELNEQFF. DNA of the CDR3: TGTGCCAGTAGTATCCTAGCGGGAGAGCTAAATGAGCAGTTCTTC. Together with reference TRBV19 and TRBJ2-1, the CDR3 gives the full variable domain: DGGITQSPKYLFRKEGQNVTLSCEQNLNHDAMYWYRQDPGQGLRLIYYSQIVNDFQKGDIAEGYSVSREKKESFPLTVTSAQKNPTAFYLCASSILAGELNEQFFGPGTRLTVL.

The chain has TRBV19 and TRBJ2-2; 7 positions agree with TRBD1. J was trimmed by 7 bases and V by 3 bases; bases with no gene match: 5. The CDR3 is 14 amino acids. Germline V lookup: CDR1 LNHDA, CDR2 SQIVND (reference sequence). The CDR3 region is CASSIDRVHGELFF. The CDR3 nucleotides read TGTGCCAGTAGTATCGACAGGGTTCACGGGGAGCTGTTTTTT.

The CDR3 reads CASSDDRPSSYNEQFF. CDR3 nucleotides: TGTGCCAGCAGTGATGACAGGCCGAGCTCCTACAATGAGCAGTTCTTC. The chain is built from TRBV2 and TRBJ2-1; D might be TRBD1 (6 bases). In germline, CDR1 is SNHLY, CDR2 FYNNEI. The CDR3 has 16 residues. V was trimmed by 3 bases and J by 0 bases, leaving 12 bases between them.

In its sample, this clonotype was seen once. V is TRBV2 and J is TRBJ2-5; TRBD2 matches 12 bases. V lost 3 bases and J lost 1; bases outside the gene matches: 9. Germline CDR1 is SNHLY and CDR2 is FYNNEI. The CDR3 has 18 residues. CDR3 DNA sequence: TGTGCCAGCAGTGATCCTAGCGGGAGGGACGAGGGCCAAGAGACCCAGTACTTC. It specifies CASSDPSGRDEGQETQYF.

This rearrangement joins TRBV15 to TRBJ1-5; TRBD1 agrees at 10 bases. With V trimmed by 3 bases and J by 2 bases, 7 bases remained unmatched. CDR3 size: 17 residues. CDR1 and CDR2 from the germline V gene are LNHNV and YYDKDF (reference sequence). The chain's CDR3 is CATSRTRDRGRNQPQHF. DNA of the CDR3: TGTGCCACCAGCAGGACCCGGGACAGGGGACGCAATCAGCCCCAGCATTTT.

V and J are TRBV3-1 and TRBJ2-2; no firm D call. CDR3 length: 16 amino acids. The V gene's germline CDR1 is LGHDT and CDR2 YNNKEL (reference sequence). V lost 1 base, J lost 5 bases, and 14 bases lay in between. The CDR3 protein is CASSQGGRVGTGELFF. CDR3 DNA: TGTGCCAGCAGCCAAGGCGGCCGGGTTGGAACCGGGGAGCTGTTTTTT.

The chain joins TRBV6-5 to TRBJ2-1; 9 bases are shared with TRBD2. The germline V gene encodes CDR1 MNHEY and CDR2 SVGAGI. This CDR3 comprises 14 residues. V shed 7 bases and J 6 bases; nucleotides not matched to a gene: 7. The CDR3 protein is CASNPGLAGNEQFF. DNA of the CDR3: TGTGCCAGCAATCCGGGACTAGCCGGCAATGAGCAGTTCTTC.

V and J are TRBV6-5 and TRBJ1-1; no firm D call. The V gene lost 2 bases and the J gene lost 7 bases, with 20 bases spanning the gap. Looked up from germline, CDR1 is MNHEY and CDR2 is SVGAGI. This CDR3 has 16 residues. The CDR3 here is CASSYGGLSPGSEAFF. CDR3 DNA sequence: TGTGCCAGCAGTTACGGAGGCCTCTCCCCAGGCAGTGAAGCTTTCTTT.

The count of this clonotype is one. The chain uses TRBV7-9 and TRBJ1-2, with a tentative D call TRBD1 (5 bases). This CDR3 region has 13 residues. Germline V gene sequence: CDR1 SEHNR, CDR2 FQNEAQ (reference sequence). CDR3 sequence: CLEELDMNYGYTF. CDR3 nucleotide sequence: TGTCTAGAGGAACTGGACATGAACTATGGCTACACCTTC.

The chain has TRBV27 and TRBJ2-6; D uncertain. The V and J ends lost 4 bases and 0 bases respectively, with 13 bases between them. CDR3 length: 17 amino acids. CDR1 and CDR2 from the germline V gene are MNHEY and SMNVEV (reference sequence). The CDR3 DNA sequence: TGTGCCAGCAGTTCCTCCTGGCTAAGCTCTGGGGCCAACGTCCTGACTTTC. This encodes CASSSSWLSSGANVLTF.

The V gene is TRBV24-1, the J gene TRBJ2-7; 8 nucleotides agree with TRBD1. This CDR3 is built from 14 residues. The junction had 3 bases not matched to a gene; V was cut back by 0 bases and J by 6 bases. In germline, CDR1 is KGHDR, CDR2 SFDVKD. The CDR3 region is CATSDLAGGGEQYF. DNA for the CDR3: TGTGCCACCAGTGATTTGGCAGGGGGCGGCGAGCAGTACTTC.

This sequence joins TRBV12-5 and TRBJ2-7, with TRBD1 matching over 8 bases. The CDR3 is 15 amino acids. CDR1 LGHNT and CDR2 FRNRAP come from the germline V gene. With V trimmed by 2 bases and J by 11 bases, 14 bases remained unmatched. The CDR3 loop is CASGLLRTGWYGKYF. DNA for the CDR3: TGTGCTAGTGGTTTGCTACGGACAGGGTGGTACGGAAAGTACTTC.

In its sample, this clonotype was seen a few times. This chain links TRBV7-6 with TRBJ2-5, with 8 bases identical to TRBD2. The CDR3 has 15 amino acids. The junction had 2 bases not matched to a gene; V was cut back by 0 bases and J by 2 bases. Germline V gives CDR1 SGHVS, CDR2 FNYEAQ. The CDR3 nucleotides read TGTGCCAGCAGCTTAGCGCCTAGCGGGCAAGAGACCCAGTACTTC. It specifies CASSLAPSGQETQYF. Combining the CDR3 with reference TRBV7-6 and TRBJ2-5 gives the whole variable domain GAGVSQSPRYKVTKRGQDVALRCDPISGHVSLYWYRQALGQGPEFLTYFNYEAQQDKSGLPNDRFSAERPEGSISTLTIQRTEQRDSAMYRCASSLAPSGQETQYFGPGTRLLVL.

V gene TRBV15 combines with J gene TRBJ2-5, with 11 bases identical to TRBD2. V was clipped by 1 base and J by 4 bases; unmatched bases: 2. Germline lookup yields CDR1 LNHNV and CDR2 YYDKDF (reference sequence). The CDR3 length is 15 residues. The CDR3 spells CATSRVTSGRETQYF. The CDR3 DNA reads as TGTGCCACCAGCAGAGTTACTAGCGGGAGAGAGACCCAGTACTTC.

The chain carries TRBV19 and TRBJ1-2, with 7 nucleotides matching TRBD1. Germline-derived CDR1 and CDR2 are LNHDA and SQIVND (reference sequence). V lost 3 bases to trimming and J lost 4 bases; unmatched junction nucleotides: 5. The CDR3 is made up of 14 amino acids. The CDR3 DNA reads as TGTGCCAGTAGTATTGGATACAGGGGCTATGGCTACACCTTC. Residues: CASSIGYRGYGYTF.

The CDR3 DNA sequence: TGTGCCAGCAGCTTAGCGGCAGGGAAGGTTGACGGCTACACCTTC. It is translated as CASSLAAGKVDGYTF. The rearrangement joins TRBV7-9 to TRBJ1-2; a possible D gene is TRBD1 (5 bases). CDR3 length: 15 residues. Trimming stripped 0 bases from V and 8 bases from J, with 16 bases between. Looked up from germline, CDR1 is SEHNR and CDR2 is FQNEAQ (reference sequence).

The chain employs TRBV11-2 and TRBJ1-2, with D hard to call. Trimming took 5 bases from V and 6 from J, leaving 13 bases between them. The CDR3 covers 13 residues. The germline CDR1 and CDR2 sequences are SGHAT and FQNNGV. This CDR3 is CASSASDWNGYTF. The CDR3 DNA is TGTGCCAGCAGCGCAAGCGACTGGAATGGCTACACCTTC.

This chain uses TRBV7-9 with TRBJ2-1; a possible D gene is TRBD2 (6 bases). The V end was cut by 4 bases, the J end by 4 bases, with 17 bases between. The V gene's germline CDR1 is SEHNR and CDR2 FQNEAQ (reference sequence). There are 16 residues in the CDR3. The CDR3 DNA is TGTGCCAGCAGCTCAGCCGGAGGGCCAGGATACAATGAGCAGTTCTTC. Translation gives CASSSAGGPGYNEQFF.